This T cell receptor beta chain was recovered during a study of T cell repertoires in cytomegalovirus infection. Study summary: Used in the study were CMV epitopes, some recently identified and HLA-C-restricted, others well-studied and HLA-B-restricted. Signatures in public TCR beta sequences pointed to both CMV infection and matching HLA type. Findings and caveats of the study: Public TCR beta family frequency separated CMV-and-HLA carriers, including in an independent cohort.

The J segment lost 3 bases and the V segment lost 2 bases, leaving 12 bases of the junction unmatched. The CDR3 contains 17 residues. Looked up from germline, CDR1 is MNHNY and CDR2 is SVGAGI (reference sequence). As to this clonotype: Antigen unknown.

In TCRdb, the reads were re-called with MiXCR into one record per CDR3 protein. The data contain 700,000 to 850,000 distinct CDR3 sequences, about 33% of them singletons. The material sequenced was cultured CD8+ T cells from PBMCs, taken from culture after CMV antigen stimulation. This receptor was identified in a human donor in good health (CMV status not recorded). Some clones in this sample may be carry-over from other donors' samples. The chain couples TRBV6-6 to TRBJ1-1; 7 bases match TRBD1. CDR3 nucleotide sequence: TGTGCCAGCAGTTACCCAATAGGGGGCGCGGGTGACACTGAAGCTTTCTTT. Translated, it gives CASSYPIGGAGDTEAFF.